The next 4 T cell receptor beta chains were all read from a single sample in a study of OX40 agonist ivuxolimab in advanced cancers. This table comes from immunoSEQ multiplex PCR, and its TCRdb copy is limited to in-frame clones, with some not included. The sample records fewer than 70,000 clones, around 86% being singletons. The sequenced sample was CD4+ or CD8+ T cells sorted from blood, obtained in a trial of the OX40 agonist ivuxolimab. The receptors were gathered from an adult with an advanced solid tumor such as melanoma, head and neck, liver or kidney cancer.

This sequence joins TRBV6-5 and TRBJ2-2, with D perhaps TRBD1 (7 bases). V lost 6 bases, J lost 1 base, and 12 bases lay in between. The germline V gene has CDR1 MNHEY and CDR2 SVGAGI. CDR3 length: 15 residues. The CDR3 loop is CASSGGGENTGELFF. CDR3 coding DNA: TGTGCCAGCAGCGGAGGGGGCGAGAACACCGGGGAGCTGTTTTTT.

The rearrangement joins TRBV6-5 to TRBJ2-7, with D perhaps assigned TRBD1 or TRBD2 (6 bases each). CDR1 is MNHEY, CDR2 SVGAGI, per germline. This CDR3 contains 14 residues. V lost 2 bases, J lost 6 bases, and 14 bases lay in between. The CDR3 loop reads CASSYEGGVGEQYF. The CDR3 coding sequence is TGTGCCAGCAGTTACGAGGGGGGAGTGGGCGAGCAGTACTTC.

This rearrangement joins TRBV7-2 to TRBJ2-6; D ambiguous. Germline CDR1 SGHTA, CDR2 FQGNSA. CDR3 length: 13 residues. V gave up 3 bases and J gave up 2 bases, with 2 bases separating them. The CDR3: CASSFAGANVLTF. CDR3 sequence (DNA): TGTGCCAGCAGCTTTGCTGGGGCCAACGTCCTGACTTTC.

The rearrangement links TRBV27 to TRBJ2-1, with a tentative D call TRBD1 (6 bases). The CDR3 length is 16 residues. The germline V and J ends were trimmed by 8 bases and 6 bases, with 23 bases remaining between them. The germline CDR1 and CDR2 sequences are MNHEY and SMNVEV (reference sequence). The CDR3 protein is CASQISPGHIGNEQFF. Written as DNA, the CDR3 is TGTGCCAGCCAAATTTCCCCGGGACATATAGGCAATGAGCAGTTCTTC.